This TCR beta chain was sequenced during a study of CD8 T cells in Susac syndrome (dated by TCRdb to the late 2010s). About the full investigation: Among the Susac syndrome patients who were sequenced, clinically active disease was present in 5 or 6 and clinical remission was observed in roughly eight. Repertoire sequencing was used to test whether CD8+ T cell activation and differentiation in Susac syndrome was antigen driven. Susac syndrome patients were therapy-naive, on corticosteroids (some also receiving IVIg), or on IVIg alone at blood withdrawal.

Peripheral blood CD8+ and CD4+ T cells from healthy donors, Susac syndrome patients and multiple sclerosis patients were profiled using high-throughput TCR beta sequencing. The Susac syndrome patients fulfilled recently defined diagnostic criteria for either definite or probable disease. Bulk CD8+ and CD4+ T cells were purified magnetically by negative isolation, whereas CD8+ TEMRA cells were enriched by FACS. Blood was drawn into EDTA tubes, processed within 24 hours, and PBMCs were isolated by density gradient centrifugation. PBMCs destined for TCR sequencing were cryopreserved in liquid nitrogen and later thawed in a 37 °C water bath. The sorted or isolated CD4+, CD8+ and CD8+ TEMRA cells reached a purity of at least 90%. RNA was extracted using the RNeasy kit, and roughly 0.5 to 1 microgram was reverse transcribed with random hexamers. The immunoSEQ multiplex PCR assay, covering 54 Vbeta and 13 Jbeta segments, was used to amplify TCR beta CDR3 regions. PCR amplification bias was corrected using a synthetic template baseline for primer optimization and computational correction. Turning to the authors' computational methods: Reads were annotated to V, D and J genes per IMGT and analyzed with immunoSEQ Analyzer, keeping only productive sequences. Clonality was computed as one minus Shannon entropy normalized by log2 of the number of productive unique sequences. For each patient and control, public and private clones were evaluated within the 100 most prevalent clones. Clones were defined as Susac-specific if absent from the healthy and MS cohorts, from more than 900 published viral clones and from other ImmuneACCESS disease sequences. TCRdb cleaned the public reads at Q25 with fastp, built clones with MiXCR and kept in-frame beta chains. Rows are unified per CDR3 protein, each entry keeping the most common DNA and genes. The authors' filters were not applied to this entry. This sample has over 150,000 distinct CDR3 sequences in its table, and about 95% of those were observed once. Of the sample, 0.099% is held by the ten largest clones.

The CDR3 numbers 15 residues from cysteine through phenylalanine. Solely the CDR3 DNA is kept, with 45 bases framed from the first base. Reading the germline V gene gives CDR1 SNHLY and CDR2 FYNNEI. The junction shows trimming of 7 bases on V and 5 bases on J, and the gene matches do not reach 8 bases of it. Results the study describes overall, beyond this receptor: In patients with Susac syndrome, the CD4+ T cell repertoire showed no detectable clonal expansion. The number of individuals in the TCR sequencing and HLA analysis was recognized as being relatively small.

With regard to this clonotype: There is no known antigen for this receptor. Base quality data are lacking; no much larger clone is found one base away.

Sequenced input: CD4+ T cells from PBMCs. This receptor was taken from a human donor with Susac syndrome. This chain joins TRBV2 to TRBJ2-5, and TRBD2 aligns with 12 junction nucleotides. The CDR3 reads CASTSRLAGGETQYF. The DNA reads as follows: TGTGCCAGCACAAGCCGGCTAGCGGGAGGGGAGACCCAGTACTTC. Reference TRBV2 and TRBJ2-5 genes cover what lies past the CDR3, so the full variable domain is EPEVTQTPSHQVTQMGQEVILRCVPISNHLYFYWYRQILGQKVEFLVSFYNNEISEKSEIFDDQFSVERPDGSNFTLKIRSTKLEDSAMYFCASTSRLAGGETQYFGPGTRLLVL.